This paragraph covers one T cell receptor beta chain sequence. This entry belongs to a study of blood T cells in healthy people across ages. The CDR3 is 16 residues long. The V and J ends lost 2 bases and 1 base respectively, with 14 bases between them. Germline assignment: CDR1 MNHNS and CDR2 SASEGT. Sample-barcoded 5' priming and a J-beta primer mix drove a second PCR of roughly 7 to 11 cycles. TCRdb fed the 5' RACE reads into MiXCR, producing one record per CDR3 protein. The repertoire has about 500,000 distinct CDR3 sequences, under 30% of them found once; the top ten carry approximately 10%. These data also formed part of another study, on T cells of mothers and their children.

The sequence was obtained from a boy between 10 and 17 years old in good health. The genes are TRBV6-1 and TRBJ2-5; tentatively, D is TRBD1 (5 bases). Sequencing used blood. This CDR3 reads CASSELTEVGQETQYF. The CDR3 nucleotides are TGTGCCAGCAGTGAATTGACAGAGGTGGGCCAAGAGACCCAGTACTTC.